A single sample is the source of the 27 T cell receptor beta chains below, sequenced in a study of OX40 agonist ivuxolimab in advanced cancers. Only in-frame clones appear in the TCRdb table, and some are missing; sequencing was by immunoSEQ multiplex PCR. This sample yields 95,000 to 150,000 clones, of which about 94% are seen a single time; more than 0.15% belongs to the top ten. This specimen was CD4+ or CD8+ T cells sorted from blood, taken in a trial of the OX40 agonist ivuxolimab. The receptors originated from an adult with an advanced solid tumor such as melanoma, head and neck, liver or kidney cancer.

The chain combines TRBV6-5 with TRBJ2-5; D ambiguous. In germline, CDR1 is MNHEY, CDR2 SVGAGI. The CDR3 sequence is 11 residues long. Trimming pared 2 bases from V and 5 bases from J, leaving 3 bases between. CDR3 DNA: TGTGCCAGCAGTTACCGGGAGACCCAGTACTTC. It codes for CASSYRETQYF.

The chain couples TRBV5-1 to TRBJ2-7; 11 bases match TRBD2. Germline assignment: CDR1 SGHRS and CDR2 YFSETQ. Trimming took 0 bases from V and 3 from J; bases not matched to a gene: 2. The CDR3 consists of 15 residues. CDR3 region: CASSLVAGGGYEQYF. CDR3 nucleotide sequence: TGCGCCAGCAGCTTGGTAGCGGGAGGGGGCTACGAGCAGTACTTC.

This chain uses TRBV19 with TRBJ2-3; the D is unclear. CDR1 and CDR2 (germline): LNHDA, SQIVND (reference sequence). The CDR3 covers 12 residues. V was pared by 4 bases and J by 1 base, with 3 bases between. CDR3 in amino acids: CASSRGTDTQYF. Here the CDR3 DNA reads TGTGCCAGTAGTAGGGGCACAGATACGCAGTATTTT. Complete variable domain (other parts from reference TRBV19 and TRBJ2-3): DGGITQSPKYLFRKEGQNVTLSCEQNLNHDAMYWYRQDPGQGLRLIYYSQIVNDFQKGDIAEGYSVSREKKESFPLTVTSAQKNPTAFYLCASSRGTDTQYFGPGTRLTVL.

V is TRBV7-3 and J is TRBJ2-3, with D maybe TRBD2 (5 bases). The CDR3 length is 13 residues. V lost 5 bases to trimming and J lost 6 bases, with 12 bases between them. Germline V gives CDR1 SGHTA, CDR2 FQGTGA. CDR3 protein: CASSHLSGDTQYF. In DNA, the CDR3 is TGTGCCAGCAGCCACCTGTCGGGGGATACGCAGTATTTT.

This sequence joins TRBV7-9 and TRBJ2-7; D may be TRBD1 (8 bases). The CDR3 totals 14 residues. Germline V gene lookup returns CDR1 SEHNR and CDR2 FQNEAQ (reference sequence). Deletions cut 7 bases from V and 4 bases from J, with 17 bases between. Written as DNA, the CDR3 is TGTGCCAGCACCCGGGCGGGGGACAGGTACGAGCAGTACTTC. Translation: CASTRAGDRYEQYF.

The genes are TRBV5-1 and TRBJ1-1; TRBD1 matches at 11 bases. CDR1 is SGHRS, CDR2 YFSETQ, per germline. The CDR3 has 16 amino acids. The V and J ends lost 4 bases and 1 base, in that order; junction bases with no gene match: 6. The CDR3 protein is CASSTGQGVQNTEAFF. In nucleotides, the CDR3 is TGCGCCAGCAGCACGGGACAGGGGGTTCAGAACACTGAAGCTTTCTTT.

The chain is built from TRBV7-8 and TRBJ2-5; D unclear. V lost 2 bases to trimming and J lost 0 bases, with 10 bases between them. The CDR3 is made up of 15 amino acids. Germline values: CDR1 SGHVS, CDR2 FQNEAQ. The CDR3 loop reads CASSLTYTYQETQYF. CDR3 sequence (DNA): TGTGCCAGCAGCTTAACCTACACGTACCAAGAGACCCAGTACTTC.

V is TRBV19 and J is TRBJ2-3; 8 nucleotides align to TRBD2. Unmatched junction bases numbered 8, after V lost 7 bases and J lost 2 bases. From germline, CDR1 is LNHDA and CDR2 SQIVND (reference sequence). This CDR3 is built from 15 residues. The DNA of the CDR3 is TGTGCCAGTACCCCGCTAGCGGGCATCACAGATACGCAGTATTTT. This encodes CASTPLAGITDTQYF.

The V and J genes are TRBV11-2 and TRBJ2-7; 8 bases line up with TRBD1. Germline CDR1 reads SGHAT; CDR2 reads FQNNGV. Unmatched junction bases numbered 6, after V lost 3 bases and J lost 2 bases. This CDR3 is built from 15 residues. The CDR3 nucleotides read TGTGCCAGCAGCTTGGAACGACAGGGGACCTACGAGCAGTACTTC. It encodes CASSLERQGTYEQYF.

This clone has a single count. The chain combines TRBV2 with TRBJ2-3, with TRBD2 matching over 13 bases. The V and J ends lost 3 bases and 6 bases, in that order; junction bases with no gene match: 9. The CDR3 consists of 17 residues. Germline V CDR1 and CDR2: SNHLY, FYNNEI. CDR3 protein: CASSDMTSGRMRDTQYF. The DNA of the CDR3 is TGTGCCAGCAGTGACATGACTAGCGGGAGGATGAGGGATACGCAGTATTTT.

J is TRBJ1-2 and V is TRBV4-3; D is uncertain. Trimming stripped 0 bases from V and 5 bases from J, with 10 bases between. This CDR3 has 14 residues. The germline gives CDR1 LGHNA, CDR2 YSLEER. The CDR3 protein is CASSQDRSSYGYTF. CDR3 DNA: TGCGCCAGCAGCCAAGATCGGTCTTCATATGGCTACACCTTC.

The chain couples TRBV4-3 to TRBJ2-3; 10 positions match TRBD2. This CDR3 is 19 amino acids long. Germline CDR1 reads LGHNA; CDR2 reads YSLEER. The trim removed 2 bases at V and 3 bases at J, leaving 14 bases unmatched. The DNA of the CDR3 is TGCGCCAGCAGCCAATGGTACGCTAGCGGGAGCGGGGCAACAGATACGCAGTATTTT. Translating it yields CASSQWYASGSGATDTQYF.

J is TRBJ2-2 and V is TRBV5-4, with 8 bases fitting TRBD1. Losses at the gene ends were 0 bases for V and 2 bases for J; bases not matched to a gene: 3. The V gene's germline CDR1 is SGHNT and CDR2 YYREEE (reference sequence). This CDR3 has 16 amino acids. CDR3 sequence (DNA): TGTGCCAGCAGCTTGGCTGGGACAGGCAACACCGGGGAGCTGTTTTTT. It specifies CASSLAGTGNTGELFF.

The chain employs TRBV2 and TRBJ1-5; D is uncertain. V was pared by 7 bases and J by 0 bases, with 13 bases between. The CDR3 consists of 15 residues. Germline CDR1 reads SNHLY; CDR2 reads FYNNEI. The DNA for the CDR3 is TGTGCCAGCACTGTTGACTCTTCTAGCAATCAGCCCCAGCATTTT. Translating gives CASTVDSSSNQPQHF.

This clone was counted a few times. The rearrangement joins TRBV7-2 to TRBJ1-4; possible D gene TRBD1, 6 bases. Per the germline V gene, CDR1 is SGHTA and CDR2 is FQGNSA. The germline V and J ends were trimmed by 2 bases and 2 bases, with 12 bases remaining between them. The CDR3 has 16 residues. The CDR3 is CASSLRGAVTNEKLFF. CDR3 nucleotides: TGTGCCAGCAGCTTAAGGGGGGCTGTGACTAATGAAAAACTGTTTTTT.

The chain joins TRBV27 to TRBJ2-7, with D tentatively TRBD2 (5 bases). Germline loops: CDR1 MNHEY, CDR2 SMNVEV (reference sequence). CDR3 size: 14 residues. V was trimmed by 2 bases and J by 5 bases, leaving 13 bases between them. DNA for the CDR3: TGTGCCAGCAGTTTAGCGGGCAGGCAACACGAGCAGTACTTC. This sequence encodes CASSLAGRQHEQYF.

This clone was detected only a few times. V is TRBV28 and J is TRBJ1-6; a possible D gene is TRBD1 (5 bases). From germline, CDR1 is MDHEN and CDR2 SYDVKM. CDR3 length: 15 amino acids. V gave up 5 bases and J gave up 9 bases, with 17 bases separating them. In nucleotides, the CDR3 is TGTGCCAGCAGTCCTACTCGGGGGGAAGGTTCACCCCTCCACTTT. Its protein product is CASSPTRGEGSPLHF. The full variable domain, rest sourced from reference TRBV28 and TRBJ1-6, is DVKVTQSSRYLVKRTGEKVFLECVQDMDHENMFWYRQDPGLGLRLIYFSYDVKMKEKGDIPEGYSVSREKKERFSLILESASTNQTSMYLCASSPTRGEGSPLHFGNGTRLTVT.

The chain recombines TRBV6-5 with TRBJ2-4, with D perhaps assigned TRBD1 or TRBD2 (5 bases each). With 4 bases removed from V and 0 bases from J, the gap between germline ends came to 10 bases. The CDR3 spans 15 residues. Germline assignment: CDR1 MNHEY and CDR2 SVGAGI. The CDR3 DNA reads TGTGCCAGCAGTTTAACAGGACTAGCCAAAAACATTCAGTACTTC. As protein: CASSLTGLAKNIQYF.

The chain employs TRBV7-3 and TRBJ2-7; TRBD2 is a possible D gene (5 bases). The length of the CDR3 is 13 residues. V dropped 4 bases and J dropped 9 bases, with 16 bases sitting between them. CDR1 is SGHTA, CDR2 FQGTGA, per germline. This chain's CDR3 is CASSSDRGRGQYF. CDR3 nucleotide sequence: TGTGCCAGCAGCTCCGACCGGGGTAGAGGGCAGTACTTC.

V usage is TRBV28 and J usage is TRBJ1-2, with TRBD1 matching over 9 bases. J gave up 0 bases and V 4 bases, and 9 bases lay outside the gene matches. From germline, CDR1 is MDHEN and CDR2 SYDVKM. The CDR3 totals 17 residues. DNA for the CDR3: TGTGCCAGCAGTTCCCCATGGGACAGGGTCACTAACTATGGCTACACCTTC. Residues: CASSSPWDRVTNYGYTF.

CDR3 DNA: TGTGCCAGCAGCTTACAGGGGGGGAGCACAGATACGCAGTATTTT. Its protein is CASSLQGGSTDTQYF. The V and J genes are TRBV11-2 and TRBJ2-3; D assignment may be TRBD1 or TRBD2 (7 bases each). The CDR3 sequence is 15 residues long. The germline V gene has CDR1 SGHAT and CDR2 FQNNGV. V lost 2 bases and J 0 bases, leaving 9 bases between the germline ends. Looking up the rest from reference TRBV11-2 and TRBJ2-3 gives the full variable domain: EAGVAQSPRYKIIEKRQSVAFWCNPISGHATLYWYQQILGQGPKLLIQFQNNGVVDDSQLPKDRFSAERLKGVDSTLKIQPAKLEDSAVYLCASSLQGGSTDTQYFGPGTRLTVL.

The chain carries TRBV9 and TRBJ2-2; TRBD2 agrees at 14 bases. With V trimmed by 3 bases and J by 2 bases, 3 bases remained unmatched. The CDR3 runs 17 residues. Germline V gives CDR1 SGDLS, CDR2 YYNGEE. The DNA for the CDR3 is TGTGCCAGCAGCGCCGGACTAGCGGGGGGAAACACCGGGGAGCTGTTTTTT. Translating gives CASSAGLAGGNTGELFF.

The gene calls are TRBV7-9 and TRBJ2-4; D uncertain. The germline CDR1 and CDR2 sequences are SEHNR and FQNEAQ (reference sequence). This CDR3 spans 16 amino acids. The V and J ends lost 5 bases and 0 bases respectively, with 14 bases between them. Here the CDR3 DNA reads TGTGCCAGCAGCCGCTACCAAGAGCTAGCCAAAAACATTCAGTACTTC. This translates into CASSRYQELAKNIQYF. The entire variable domain, with the rest obtained from reference TRBV7-9 and TRBJ2-4, is as follows: DTGVSQNPRHKITKRGQNVTFRCDPISEHNRLYWYRQTLGQGPEFLTYFQNEAQLEKSRLLSDRFSAERPKGSFSTLEIQRTEQGDSAMYLCASSRYQELAKNIQYFGAGTRLSVL.

This chain uses TRBV18 with TRBJ2-3, with D unclear. This CDR3 is built from 15 residues. The germline CDR1 and CDR2 sequences are KGHSH and LQKENI. V was clipped by 3 bases and J by 2 bases, with 12 bases between them. CDR3 residues: CASSPSRPPTDTQYF. CDR3 in DNA: TGTGCCAGCTCACCTTCCCGGCCCCCCACAGATACGCAGTATTTT.

The CDR3 coding sequence is TGTGCCAGCAGCTCCTGGACTAGCGGTGAATCCTACAATGAGCAGTTCTTC. Protein product: CASSSWTSGESYNEQFF. This chain joins TRBV7-3 and TRBJ2-1; 10 bases line up with TRBD2. Germline V gives CDR1 SGHTA, CDR2 FQGTGA. This CDR3 region has 17 residues. The trim removed 4 bases at V and 1 base at J, leaving 7 bases unmatched.

This chain connects TRBV6-5 to TRBJ1-2; a possible D gene is TRBD1 (6 bases). V was clipped by 6 bases and J by 5 bases, with 19 bases between them. This CDR3 region has 15 residues. Germline CDR1 and CDR2: MNHEY and SVGAGI. CDR3 loop: CASRASGGAQYGYTF. CDR3 bases: TGTGCCAGCAGAGCGTCCGGGGGCGCCCAATATGGCTACACCTTC.

The rearrangement joins TRBV6-5 to TRBJ2-3, with 9 bases fitting TRBD2. CDR1 is MNHEY and CDR2 is SVGAGI in the germline V gene. Germline trimming cut 6 bases from V and 3 bases from J; bases unmatched to any gene: 7. The CDR3 has 15 amino acids. CDR3: CASSNRGLATDTQYF. The CDR3 DNA reads as TGTGCCAGCAGCAACCGGGGACTAGCAACAGATACGCAGTATTTT.